This TCR beta chain was observed in a study of cytomegalovirus exposure and HLA in healthy donors. Study in general: Researchers found that roughly 81% of about 400 genotyped donors fell within the Caucasian-associated ancestry cluster.

V lost 6 bases and J 3 bases, leaving 15 bases between the germline ends. This CDR3 contains 16 residues. Germline V gene data show CDR1 as LNHDA and CDR2 as SQIVND (reference sequence). The PCR ran on 60 Vbeta and 13 Jbeta primers. Sequencing used immunoSEQ multiplex PCR; TCRdb keeps in-frame clones, though not all of them. The sample lists 110,000 or so clones, 75% to 90% occurring once. This chain joins TRBV19 and TRBJ1-6; D remains unclear. This TCR was recovered from a man aged 40-49 years in good health and CMV-seronegative. Sequenced sample: PBMCs. The CDR3 sequence: CASSPNDRGYNSPLHF. In DNA form, the CDR3 reads TGTGCCAGTAGCCCTAATGATCGGGGCTATAATTCACCCCTCCACTTT.